The T cell receptor (beta chain) described here comes from a study of blood T cell repertoires in COVID-19. With regard to this clone: Other DNA variants within this sample encode the same CDR3.

Original data processing: Estimated nucleated cell counts came from reference gene primer amplification. Clones were read by immunoSEQ multiplex PCR, and TCRdb kept only the in-frame ones, dropping some. V and J calls and clone size are given by that table; D and trimming were obtained from the DNA. Among about 430,000 clones listed, approximately 90% were seen once. Trimming removed 8 bases from V and 0 bases from J; junction bases left unmatched: 1. Germline values: CDR1 ENHRY, CDR2 SYGVKD. This CDR3 region has 13 residues. This chain joins TRBV10-3 and TRBJ2-7, with TRBD2 matching 10 bases. The receptor's source is a woman younger than 30 who had been exposed to COVID-19. The sample was PBMCs or T cells enriched from blood (not recorded which). CDR3 region: CAILAGGSYEQYF. As DNA, the CDR3 is TGTGCCATCTTAGCGGGGGGCTCCTACGAGCAGTACTTC.